This paragraph covers one TCR beta chain sequence. This sample stems from a study of blood T cell repertoires in COVID-19. Study-level background: T cells, B-cell-depleted T cells, or PBMCs provided the cDNA or gDNA that served as material.

Here immunoSEQ multiplex PCR was the method, and the copy in TCRdb shows in-frame clones only, minus some. The sample lists approximately 500,000 clones, roughly 91% occurring once. The V and J ends lost 1 base and 11 bases, in that order; junction bases with no gene match: 5. This CDR3 spans 13 amino acids. In germline, CDR1 is LGHNT, CDR2 FRNRAP. The chain uses TRBV12-5 and TRBJ1-1; TRBD1 matches at 9 bases. The sequenced sample was peripheral blood. This clonotype was obtained from a woman aged 45-59 years with COVID-19, enrolled during active disease. CDR3 nucleotides: TGTGCTAGTGGTTTGGCCTCGACAGGGGGGGCTTTCTTT. It codes for CASGLASTGGAFF.